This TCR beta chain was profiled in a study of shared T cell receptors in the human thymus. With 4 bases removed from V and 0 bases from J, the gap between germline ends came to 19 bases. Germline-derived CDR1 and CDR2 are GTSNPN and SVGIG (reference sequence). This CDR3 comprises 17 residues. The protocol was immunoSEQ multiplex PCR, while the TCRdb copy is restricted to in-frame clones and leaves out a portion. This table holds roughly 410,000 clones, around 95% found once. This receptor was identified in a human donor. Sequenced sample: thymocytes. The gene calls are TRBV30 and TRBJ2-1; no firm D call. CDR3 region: CAWTTDSLRSSYNEQFF. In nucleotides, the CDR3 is TGTGCCTGGACCACCGACTCGTTGCGTAGCTCCTACAATGAGCAGTTCTTC.